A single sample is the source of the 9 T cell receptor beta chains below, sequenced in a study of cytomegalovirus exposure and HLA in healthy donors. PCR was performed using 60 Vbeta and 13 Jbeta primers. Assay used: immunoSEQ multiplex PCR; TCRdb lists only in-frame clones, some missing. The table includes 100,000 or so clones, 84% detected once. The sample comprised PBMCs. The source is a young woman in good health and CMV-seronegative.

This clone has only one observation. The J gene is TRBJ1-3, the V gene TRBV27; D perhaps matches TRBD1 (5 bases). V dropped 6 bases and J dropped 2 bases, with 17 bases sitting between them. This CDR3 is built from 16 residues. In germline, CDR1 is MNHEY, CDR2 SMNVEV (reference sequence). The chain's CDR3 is CASSLRQPGAGNTIYF. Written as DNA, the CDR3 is TGTGCCAGCAGCCTTAGACAGCCCGGAGCTGGAAACACCATATATTTT.

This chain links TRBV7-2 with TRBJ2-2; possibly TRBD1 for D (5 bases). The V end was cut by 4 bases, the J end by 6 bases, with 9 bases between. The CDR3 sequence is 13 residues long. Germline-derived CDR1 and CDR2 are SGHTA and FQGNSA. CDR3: CASSSTVAGELFF. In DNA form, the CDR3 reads TGTGCCAGCAGCTCGACAGTAGCCGGGGAGCTGTTTTTT.

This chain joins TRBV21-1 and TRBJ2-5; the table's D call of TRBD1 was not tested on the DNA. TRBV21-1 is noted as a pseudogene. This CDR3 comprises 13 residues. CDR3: CAPRDRTLETQYF. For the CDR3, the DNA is TGTGCCCCACGAGACAGGACACTAGAGACCCAGTACTTC.

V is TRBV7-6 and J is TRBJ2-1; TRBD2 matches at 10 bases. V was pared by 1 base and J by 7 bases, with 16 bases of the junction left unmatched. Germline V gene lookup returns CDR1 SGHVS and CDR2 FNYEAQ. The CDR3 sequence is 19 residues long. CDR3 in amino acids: CASSLGAKREGPSMNEQFF. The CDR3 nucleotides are TGTGCCAGCAGCTTAGGGGCAAAGCGGGAGGGCCCATCGATGAATGAGCAGTTCTTC.

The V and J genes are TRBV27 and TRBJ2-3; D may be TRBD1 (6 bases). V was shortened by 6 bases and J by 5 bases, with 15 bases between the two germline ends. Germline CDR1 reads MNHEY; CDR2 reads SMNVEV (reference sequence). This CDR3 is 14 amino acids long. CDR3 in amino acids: CASRLGAEGDTQYF. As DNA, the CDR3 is TGTGCCAGCAGACTGGGGGCGGAAGGAGATACGCAGTATTTT.

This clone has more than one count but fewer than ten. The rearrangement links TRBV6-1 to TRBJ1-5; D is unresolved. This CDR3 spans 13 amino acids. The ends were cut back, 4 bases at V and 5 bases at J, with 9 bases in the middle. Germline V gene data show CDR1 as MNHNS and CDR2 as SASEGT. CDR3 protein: CASSAPGHQPQHF. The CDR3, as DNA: TGTGCCAGCAGTGCCCCAGGCCATCAGCCCCAGCATTTT.

This CDR3 is CASVKAGGHQPQHF. DNA for the CDR3: TGTGCCAGCGTTAAGGCAGGGGGTCATCAGCCCCAGCATTTT. The rearrangement links TRBV28 to TRBJ1-5, with TRBD1 identical over 7 bases. Losses at the gene ends were 8 bases for V and 5 bases for J; bases not matched to a gene: 9. Looked up from germline, CDR1 is MDHEN and CDR2 is SYDVKM. The CDR3 totals 14 residues. The entire variable domain, with the rest obtained from reference TRBV28 and TRBJ1-5, is as follows: DVKVTQSSRYLVKRTGEKVFLECVQDMDHENMFWYRQDPGLGLRLIYFSYDVKMKEKGDIPEGYSVSREKKERFSLILESASTNQTSMYLCASVKAGGHQPQHFGDGTRLSIL.

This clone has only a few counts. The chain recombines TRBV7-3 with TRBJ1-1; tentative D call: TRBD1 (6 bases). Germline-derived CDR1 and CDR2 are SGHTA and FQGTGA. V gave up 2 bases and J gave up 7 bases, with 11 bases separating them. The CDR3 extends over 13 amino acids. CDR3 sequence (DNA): TGTGCCAGCAGCTTATGGAGGACAGTTGAAGCTTTCTTT. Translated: CASSLWRTVEAFF.

This chain's CDR3 is CASRPPGLLEAFF. DNA of the CDR3: TGTGCCAGCAGGCCGCCGGGTCTGCTGGAAGCTTTCTTT. This rearrangement joins TRBV25-1 to TRBJ1-1; no reliable D call. Germline V CDR1 and CDR2: MGHDK, SYGVNS. CDR3 length equals 13 residues. Trimming removed 6 bases from V and 8 bases from J, with 16 bases in between.